The 17 T cell receptor beta chains given below trace back to one sample, sequenced in a study of multiple sclerosis patients with progressive multifocal leukoencephalopathy. Time point specified: time of PML onset. The data were produced by immunoSEQ multiplex PCR, yet TCRdb's version contains in-frame clones alone and is incomplete. The data show approximately 29,000 clones, with 75% to 90% seen just once and over 10% held by the top ten. The sample was PBMCs, taken from a patient treated with natalizumab. Receptor source: a woman in her 30s with progressive multifocal leukoencephalopathy.

The V gene is TRBV18, the J gene TRBJ2-1, with D uncertain. Per germline, CDR1 KGHSH and CDR2 LQKENI. This CDR3 has 13 residues. Trimming pared 3 bases from V and 7 bases from J, leaving 10 bases between. The CDR3 coding sequence is TGTGCCAGCTCACCTCAAAGTGGGAATGAGCAGTTCTTC. Protein: CASSPQSGNEQFF.

The chain joins TRBV9 to TRBJ1-2, with TRBD1 matching over 12 bases. The CDR3 totals 15 residues. The trim removed 3 bases at V and 6 bases at J, leaving 6 bases unmatched. The germline V gene encodes CDR1 SGDLS and CDR2 YYNGEE. CDR3 DNA: TGTGCCAGCAGCGGAGCGGGACAGGGGGCGAATGGCTACACCTTC. This translates into CASSGAGQGANGYTF.

The chain links TRBV10-3 to TRBJ2-3, with no clear D. V was cut by 3 bases and J by 1 base, with 8 bases left in between. Germline values: CDR1 ENHRY, CDR2 SYGVKD. The CDR3 spans 14 residues. The CDR3 spells CAISDQVGTDTQYF. The CDR3 DNA is TGTGCCATCAGTGATCAGGTTGGCACAGATACGCAGTATTTT.

The gene calls are TRBV28 and TRBJ2-4, with 7 bases matching TRBD1. V shed 5 bases and J 1 base; nucleotides not matched to a gene: 8. The germline V gene encodes CDR1 MDHEN and CDR2 SYDVKM. This CDR3 contains 16 residues. For the CDR3, the DNA is TGTGCCAGCAGTCTCCTCAGGGGGAACGCCAAAAACATTCAGTACTTC. It codes for CASSLLRGNAKNIQYF.

This clone was seen only once. V and J are TRBV18 and TRBJ2-7; 7 nucleotides align to TRBD2. Germline V gives CDR1 KGHSH, CDR2 LQKENI. V was clipped by 5 bases and J by 0 bases; unmatched bases: 7. CDR3 size: 15 residues. This CDR3 reads CASSGSSGTSYEQYF. CDR3 nucleotide sequence: TGTGCCAGCTCAGGCTCCAGCGGGACCTCCTACGAGCAGTACTTC.

The V and J genes are TRBV19 and TRBJ1-1, with 7 positions matching TRBD1. CDR1 and CDR2 from the germline V gene are LNHDA and SQIVND (reference sequence). CDR3 size: 13 residues. The V gene end was trimmed by 5 bases and the J gene end by 8 bases; junction bases not matched to a gene: 8. The CDR3: CASSYGQALEAFF. The CDR3 DNA reads as TGTGCCAGTAGTTACGGACAGGCGCTCGAAGCTTTCTTT.

The chain is built from TRBV10-2 and TRBJ1-1; the match to TRBD1 covers 9 bases. CDR3 size: 15 residues. The germline gives CDR1 WSHSY, CDR2 SAAADI. J gave up 5 bases and V 0 bases, and 4 bases lay outside the gene matches. CDR3 DNA: TGCGCCAGCAGTGAGTCAACAGGGGGCTGGACTGAAGCTTTCTTT. Amino acids: CASSESTGGWTEAFF.

The chain uses TRBV19 and TRBJ1-5; 11 bases match TRBD1. There are 15 residues in the CDR3. J lost 6 bases, V lost 6 bases, and 7 bases had no gene match. Per the germline V gene, CDR1 is LNHDA and CDR2 is SQIVND (reference sequence). The CDR3 sequence: CASRDPGQGGQPQHF. In DNA form, the CDR3 reads TGTGCCAGTAGAGACCCGGGACAGGGGGGTCAGCCCCAGCATTTT.

This clone was picked up a small number of times. J is TRBJ1-1 and V is TRBV4-1; 8 bases line up with TRBD1. Germline assignment: CDR1 MGHRA and CDR2 YSYEKL. Losses at the gene ends were 6 bases for V and 4 bases for J; bases not matched to a gene: 4. The CDR3 consists of 13 residues. The CDR3 bases are TGCGCCAGCAGATCTACAGGGGGCACTGAAGCTTTCTTT. Its protein is CASRSTGGTEAFF.

The chain recombines TRBV4-1 with TRBJ1-1; 8 bases align to TRBD1. Germline V lookup: CDR1 MGHRA, CDR2 YSYEKL. Germline trimming cut 0 bases from V and 2 bases from J; bases unmatched to any gene: 2. This CDR3 has 15 amino acids. The CDR3 DNA follows: TGCGCCAGCAGCCAAGACCCAGGGGGCAACACTGAAGCTTTCTTT. The encoded protein is CASSQDPGGNTEAFF.

CDR3 residues: CASSTSGSSYNEQFF. The CDR3 DNA follows: TGCGCCAGCAGCACTAGCGGGAGCTCCTACAATGAGCAGTTCTTC. The V and J genes are TRBV5-1 and TRBJ2-1, with TRBD2 matching over 11 bases. Germline lookup yields CDR1 SGHRS and CDR2 YFSETQ. With 4 bases clipped from V and 0 bases from J, the junction kept 0 bases outside the gene matches. CDR3 size: 15 residues.

Within the sample, this clone is medium-sized (0.01 to 0.1%). This rearrangement joins TRBV7-9 to TRBJ2-2, with a possible D match to TRBD1 (6 bases). CDR1 is SEHNR, CDR2 FQNEAQ, per germline (reference sequence). This CDR3 has 15 residues. The V and J ends lost 5 bases and 7 bases respectively, with 17 bases between them. CDR3 sequence: CASSGTRGAVGELFF. For the CDR3, the DNA is TGTGCCAGCAGCGGGACAAGGGGCGCAGTCGGGGAGCTGTTTTTT.

This chain uses TRBV5-1 with TRBJ1-2, with a weak D call TRBD1 (5 bases). Deletions cut 5 bases from V and 4 bases from J, with 12 bases between. Per the germline V gene, CDR1 is SGHRS and CDR2 is YFSETQ. The CDR3 totals 13 residues. The CDR3 nucleotides read TGCGCCAGCAGTTACGACAGTCTCTATGGCTACACCTTC. Protein sequence: CASSYDSLYGYTF.

The chain carries TRBV7-9 and TRBJ2-7; 7 bases fit TRBD1. The length of the CDR3 is 14 residues. Germline V gene data show CDR1 as SEHNR and CDR2 as FQNEAQ (reference sequence). The J segment lost 2 bases and the V segment lost 5 bases, leaving 6 bases of the junction unmatched. The CDR3 sequence is CASSPWDSTYEQYF. The CDR3 DNA sequence: TGTGCCAGCAGCCCATGGGACAGTACCTACGAGCAGTACTTC.

V gene TRBV5-4 combines with J gene TRBJ2-3; the D gene could be TRBD1 or TRBD2 (5 bases each). The CDR3 is 16 amino acids. V was clipped by 3 bases and J by 5 bases, with 19 bases between them. Germline values: CDR1 SGHNT, CDR2 YYREEE (reference sequence). The CDR3 DNA reads as TGTGCCAGCAGCTCCCGGACTTCCAGGGCGGGAGATACGCAGTATTTT. Its protein product is CASSSRTSRAGDTQYF. Full variable domain (rest looked up from reference TRBV5-4 and TRBJ2-3): ETGVTQSPTHLIKTRGQQVTLRCSSQSGHNTVSWYQQALGQGPQFIFQYYREEENGRGNFPPRFSGLQFPNYSSELNVNALELDDSALYLCASSSRTSRAGDTQYFGPGTRLTVL.

The chain is built from TRBV10-3 and TRBJ1-2; the D gene is possibly TRBD1 (6 bases). Per germline, CDR1 ENHRY and CDR2 SYGVKD. The CDR3 runs to 13 residues. Trimming pared 2 bases from V and 8 bases from J, leaving 12 bases between. In DNA, the CDR3 is TGTGCCATCAGTGAGGGGGGGCAGTTCGGCTACACCTTC. Translating it yields CAISEGGQFGYTF.

The chain combines TRBV28 with TRBJ1-1, with D unclear. The CDR3 consists of 11 residues. V was cut by 5 bases and J by 12 bases, with 13 bases left in between. Per the germline V gene, CDR1 is MDHEN and CDR2 is SYDVKM. DNA of the CDR3: TGTGCCAGCAGTCGACGCGAGGGAACTTTCTTT. This translates into CASSRREGTFF.